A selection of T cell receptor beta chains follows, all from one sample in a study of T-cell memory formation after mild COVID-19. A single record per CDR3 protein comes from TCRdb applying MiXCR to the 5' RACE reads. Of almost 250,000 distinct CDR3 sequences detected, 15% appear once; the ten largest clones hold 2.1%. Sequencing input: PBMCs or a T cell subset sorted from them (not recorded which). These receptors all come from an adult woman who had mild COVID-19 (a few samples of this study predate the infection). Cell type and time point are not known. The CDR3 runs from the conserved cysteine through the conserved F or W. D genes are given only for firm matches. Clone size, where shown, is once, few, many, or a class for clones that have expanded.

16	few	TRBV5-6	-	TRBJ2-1	CASSLNRRVSYNEQFF	TGTGCCAGCAGCTTGAATAGACGAGTCTCCTACAATGAGCAGTTCTTC
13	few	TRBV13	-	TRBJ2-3	CASSFSGGPTQYF	TGTGCCAGCAGCTTTAGTGGAGGTCCCACGCAGTATTTT
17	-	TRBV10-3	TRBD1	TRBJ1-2	CAISENEGTDSNYGYTF	TGTGCCATCAGTGAAAACGAGGGGACAGATTCTAACTATGGCTACACCTTC
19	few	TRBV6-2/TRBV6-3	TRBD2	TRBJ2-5	CASNHRRGLAGGLQETQYF	TGTGCCAGCAACCACCGCAGGGGACTAGCGGGAGGCCTACAAGAGACCCAGTACTTC
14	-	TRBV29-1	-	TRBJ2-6	CSVETFAGANVLTF	TGCAGCGTTGAGACATTCGCGGGGGCCAACGTCCTGACTTTC
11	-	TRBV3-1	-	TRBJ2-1	CASSQINEQFF	TGTGCCAGCAGCCAAATTAATGAGCAGTTCTTC
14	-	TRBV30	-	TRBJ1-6	CAWSVPGSVSPLHF	TGTGCCTGGAGTGTGCCGGGAAGTGTTTCACCCCTCCACTTT
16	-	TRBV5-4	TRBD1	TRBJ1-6	CASSLDGTGAHSPLHF	TGTGCCAGCAGCTTGGACGGGACAGGGGCCCATTCACCCCTCCACTTT
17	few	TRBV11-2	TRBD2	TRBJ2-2	CASSILAGGSNTGELFF	TGTGCCAGCAGCATACTAGCGGGGGGGTCGAACACCGGGGAGCTGTTTTTT
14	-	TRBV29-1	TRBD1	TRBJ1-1	CSVEKTGVNTEAFF	TGCAGCGTTGAAAAGACAGGGGTGAACACTGAAGCTTTCTTT
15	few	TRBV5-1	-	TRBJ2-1	CASSPPAGVDNEQFF	TGCGCCAGCAGCCCCCCCGCAGGGGTCGACAATGAGCAGTTCTTC
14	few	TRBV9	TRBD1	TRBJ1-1	CASSVDRGSTEAFF	TGTGCCAGCAGCGTAGACAGGGGGAGCACTGAAGCTTTCTTT
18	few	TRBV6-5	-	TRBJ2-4	CASSYSRPGWGAKNIQYF	TGTGCCAGCAGTTACTCCAGGCCAGGATGGGGGGCCAAAAACATTCAGTACTTC
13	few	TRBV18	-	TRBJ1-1	CASSPRVGTEAFF	TGTGCCAGCTCACCAAGGGTTGGCACTGAAGCTTTCTTT
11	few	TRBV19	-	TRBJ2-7	CASSTERRQYF	TGTGCCAGTAGTACAGAACGCAGGCAGTACTTC
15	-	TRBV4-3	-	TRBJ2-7	CASSLEVTVSYEQYF	TGCGCCAGCAGCCTAGAGGTAACAGTCTCCTACGAGCAGTACTTC
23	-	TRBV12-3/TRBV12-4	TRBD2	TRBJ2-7	CASSFQEILAGEKDYRNQYEQYF	TGTGCCAGCAGTTTCCAAGAGATACTAGCGGGAGAAAAAGACTACCGTAACCAGTACGAGCAGTACTTC
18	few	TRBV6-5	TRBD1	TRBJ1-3	CASRPYRDRGISGNTIYF	TGTGCCAGCAGGCCCTACCGGGACAGGGGAATCTCTGGAAACACCATATATTTT
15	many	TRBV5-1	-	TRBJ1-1	CASSLVWDGNTEAFF	TGCGCCAGCAGCTTGGTATGGGACGGGAACACTGAAGCTTTCTTT
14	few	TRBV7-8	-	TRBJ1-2	CASSSHSGSGGYTF	TGTGCCAGCAGCTCACACAGTGGATCCGGGGGCTACACCTTC
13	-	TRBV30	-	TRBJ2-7	CAWGRRSLYEQYF	TGTGCCTGGGGCAGGCGTTCCCTCTACGAGCAGTACTTC
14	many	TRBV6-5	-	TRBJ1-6	CASSYRQGWSPLHF	TGTGCCAGCAGTTACCGTCAGGGTTGGTCACCCCTCCACTTT
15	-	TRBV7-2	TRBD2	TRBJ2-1	CASSLTSGSTLEQFF	TGTGCCAGCAGCTTGACTAGCGGGAGTACGTTAGAGCAGTTCTTC
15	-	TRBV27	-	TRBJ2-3	CASSKAGASTDTQYF	TGTGCCAGCTCCAAGGCGGGTGCTAGCACAGATACGCAGTATTTT
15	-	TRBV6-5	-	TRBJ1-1	CASSGLGEGITEAFF	TGTGCCAGCAGTGGACTTGGGGAAGGGATCACTGAAGCTTTCTTT
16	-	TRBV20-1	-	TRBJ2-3	CSARFRESLSTDTQYF	TGCAGTGCTAGATTTCGGGAGAGCCTCAGCACAGATACGCAGTATTTT
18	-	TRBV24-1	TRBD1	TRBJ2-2	CATSDNKPGQGVTGELFF	TGTGCCACCAGTGATAACAAACCGGGACAGGGGGTCACCGGGGAGCTGTTTTTT
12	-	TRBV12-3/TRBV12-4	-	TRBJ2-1	CASSLTTGEQFF	TGTGCCAGCAGTCTTACAACAGGGGAGCAGTTCTTC
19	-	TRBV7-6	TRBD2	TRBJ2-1	CASSTDGTSGRASYNEQFF	TGTGCCAGCAGCACCGACGGGACTAGCGGGAGGGCCTCCTACAATGAGCAGTTCTTC
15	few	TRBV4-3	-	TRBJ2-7	CASSQGPGHPYEQYF	TGCGCCAGCAGCCAAGGCCCGGGACACCCCTACGAGCAGTACTTC
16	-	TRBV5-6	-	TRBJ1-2	CASSYLGERANYGYTF	TGTGCCAGCAGCTACTTGGGGGAGAGAGCTAACTATGGCTACACCTTC
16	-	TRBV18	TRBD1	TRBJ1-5	CASSLLGTGTKEPQHF	TGTGCCAGCTCACTTCTTGGGACAGGGACGAAGGAGCCCCAGCATTTT
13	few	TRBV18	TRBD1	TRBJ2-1	CASSLGQDHEQFF	TGTGCCAGCTCTTTGGGACAGGACCATGAGCAGTTCTTC
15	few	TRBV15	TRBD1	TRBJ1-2	CATSSRYGQGHGYTF	TGTGCCACCAGCTCCAGATACGGACAGGGACATGGCTACACCTTC
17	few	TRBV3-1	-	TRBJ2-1	CASSQGGMWSTYNEQFF	TGTGCCAGCAGCCAAGGTGGGATGTGGTCTACCTACAATGAGCAGTTCTTC
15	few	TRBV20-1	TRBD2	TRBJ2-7	CSARDLAGPSYEQYF	TGCAGTGCTAGAGATCTAGCGGGTCCCTCCTACGAGCAGTACTTC
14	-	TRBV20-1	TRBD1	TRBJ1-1	CSAVRTGLNTEAFF	TGCAGTGCAGTTAGGACAGGCTTAAACACTGAAGCTTTCTTT
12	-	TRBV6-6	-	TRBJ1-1	CASQGQGYEAFF	TGTGCCAGCCAGGGGCAGGGGTACGAAGCTTTCTTT
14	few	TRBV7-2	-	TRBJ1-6	CASSSPGEGSPLHF	TGTGCCAGCAGTTCTCCAGGGGAAGGTTCACCCCTCCACTTT
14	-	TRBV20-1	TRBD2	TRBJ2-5	CSASDPSGAQTQYF	TGCAGTGCTAGTGATCCCAGCGGGGCGCAGACCCAGTACTTC
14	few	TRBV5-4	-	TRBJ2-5	CASSLGQDKETQYF	TGTGCCAGCAGCTTGGGACAGGACAAAGAGACCCAGTACTTC
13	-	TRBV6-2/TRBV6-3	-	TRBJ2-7	CASTDRNADEQYF	TGTGCCAGCACCGACCGGAATGCAGACGAGCAGTACTTC
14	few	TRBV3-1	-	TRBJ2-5	CASSHSGPQETQYF	TGTGCCAGCAGCCACTCTGGACCTCAAGAGACCCAGTACTTC
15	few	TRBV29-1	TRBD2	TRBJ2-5	CSVAGAGDAGETQYF	TGCAGCGTTGCTGGGGCGGGGGACGCGGGAGAGACCCAGTACTTC
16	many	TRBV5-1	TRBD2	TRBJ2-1	CASSEGLALIRNEQFF	TGCGCCAGCAGCGAGGGACTAGCGCTGATAAGGAATGAGCAGTTCTTC
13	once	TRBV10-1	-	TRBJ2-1	CASSEPPYNEQFF	TGCGCCAGCAGTGAGCCACCTTACAATGAGCAGTTCTTC
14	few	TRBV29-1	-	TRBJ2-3	CSIRDFSSTDTQYF	TGCAGCATCCGGGACTTTTCTAGCACAGATACGCAGTATTTT
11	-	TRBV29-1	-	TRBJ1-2	CSVELPGGYTF	TGCAGCGTTGAACTCCCTGGCGGCTACACCTTC
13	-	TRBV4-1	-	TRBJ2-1	CASSQGDSNEQFF	TGCGCCAGCAGCCAGGGGGATTCCAATGAGCAGTTCTTC
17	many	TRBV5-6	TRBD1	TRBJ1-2	CASSLPGQNLARYGYTF	TGTGCCAGCAGCTTGCCGGGACAGAACCTCGCCCGGTATGGCTACACCTTC
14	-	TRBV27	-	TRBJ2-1	CASSFGRTAGEQFF	TGTGCCAGCAGTTTTGGCAGAACCGCTGGGGAGCAGTTCTTC
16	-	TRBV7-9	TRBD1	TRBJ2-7	CASSFGTAGSTYEQYF	TGTGCCAGCAGCTTCGGGACAGCCGGATCCACCTACGAGCAGTACTTC
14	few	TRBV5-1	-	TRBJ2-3	CASSLMGATDTQYF	TGCGCCAGCAGCTTGATGGGGGCCACAGATACGCAGTATTTT
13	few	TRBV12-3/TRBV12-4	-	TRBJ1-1	CASRTDRNTEAFF	TGTGCCAGCAGAACCGACAGAAACACTGAAGCTTTCTTT
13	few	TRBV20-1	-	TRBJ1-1	CSARDTARTEAFF	TGCAGTGCTAGGGACACAGCCCGCACTGAAGCTTTCTTT
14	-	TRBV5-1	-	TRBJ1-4	CASSLARGGEKLFF	TGCGCCAGCAGCTTGGCTAGGGGAGGCGAAAAACTGTTTTTT
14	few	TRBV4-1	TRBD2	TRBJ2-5	CASSRAGGQETQYF	TGCGCCAGCAGCCGAGCGGGGGGGCAAGAGACCCAGTACTTC
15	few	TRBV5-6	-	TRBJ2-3	CASSLESLSTDTQYF	TGTGCCAGCAGCTTGGAGAGCCTAAGCACAGATACGCAGTATTTT
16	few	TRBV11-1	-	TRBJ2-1	CASSLGRAVHGGEQFF	TGTGCCAGCAGCCTGGGCCGGGCTGTTCATGGGGGAGAGCAGTTCTTC